This T cell receptor (delta chain) was profiled in a study of fetal and pediatric gammadelta thymocytes (dated by TCRdb to between 2021 and 2022). Broadly, across the study: The bulk gammadelta thymocyte repertoires, which combined previously published data with newly generated, unpublished data, were used to reinforce a single-cell study of gammadelta thymocyte development. The bulk gammadelta thymocyte repertoire set covered some 10 subjects in total, 3 fetal thymus donors and 7 pediatric thymus donors. Unpublished data were combined with previously published data (refs 27,28) to make up the bulk gammadelta thymocyte repertoires. To increase subject numbers and strengthen the CDR3 publicity analysis, bulk TCR repertoire data were added. What the authors observed across the whole study: Fetal gammadelta thymocyte repertoires were previously reported to be enriched for TRDV2, TRGV8 and TRGV9 usage, low N additions and public CDR3s compared with post-natal repertoires.

Sequencing was carried out with an Illumina MiSeq. The study's own analysis went as follows. For publicity analysis, the Vgamma9Vdelta2 and nonVgamma9Vdelta2 bulk CDR3 files were merged for each subject into one combined repertoire per subject. Using base R and dplyr, each CDR3 amino acid sequence was checked across 9 single-cell datasets and 10 bulk repertoires to give a publicity score ranging from 0 to 19. Identical DNA sequences were merged into single rows after TCRdb reprocessed the public reads with CATT. These V and J calls rely on TCRdb rather than the paper's analysis. This sample holds 850 to 1,000 delta-chain clones; just over 50% were observed only once. The biggest ten clones account for around 13% of the sample. As concerns this clone: There is no known antigen for this receptor. Given a far larger clone just one base away, this is likely a sequencing read error.

For staining, thymocytes received Zombie NIR viability dye along with antibodies against CD3 (UCHT1), TCRgammadelta (11F2), TCRVgamma9 (IMMU360) and TCRVdelta2 (IMMU389). From human fetal and pediatric thymuses, sorted Vgamma9Vdelta2 and nonVgamma9Vdelta2 gammadelta thymocytes were used to generate bulk TRD and TRG CDR3 repertoires separately. In Belgium, pediatric thymus tissue was obtained from children undergoing cardiac surgery. The pediatric thymus donors in the study ranged in age from roughly 1 to 11 years. Thymic cell suspensions from fetal and post-natal thymuses were prepared as previously described. Vgamma9Vdelta2 thymocytes were sorted as cells that were CD3+ gammadeltaTCR+ Vgamma9+ Vdelta2+. Cell sorting was done on a FACS Aria III cell sorter (BD Biosciences). From the germline V gene, CDR1 is GEAIGNYY and CDR2 is EKD. The V end loses 0 bases and the J end loses 2 bases, and a stretch of 21 bases separates them. Spanning cysteine to phenylalanine, the CDR3 consists of 18 amino acids. Of all the DNA, just the CDR3 is kept, 54 bases in frame from base 1.

The sequenced sample consisted of Vgamma9Vdelta2 gamma-delta T cells from the thymus. In light of the paper, this sample's cell subset or site label describes: sorted CD3+gammadeltaTCR+Vgamma9+Vdelta2+ thymocytes. The TCR comes from a child who underwent cardiac surgery and was recorded as healthy. The chain is encoded by TRDV2 joined to TRDJ1; the D segment could be TRDD1, given 5 matching bases. In nucleotides, the sequence is TGTGCCTGTGACACCGGTTCTGTGAATAGGGAAAATACCGATAAACTCATCTTT. Its protein reads: CACDTGSVNRENTDKLIF.